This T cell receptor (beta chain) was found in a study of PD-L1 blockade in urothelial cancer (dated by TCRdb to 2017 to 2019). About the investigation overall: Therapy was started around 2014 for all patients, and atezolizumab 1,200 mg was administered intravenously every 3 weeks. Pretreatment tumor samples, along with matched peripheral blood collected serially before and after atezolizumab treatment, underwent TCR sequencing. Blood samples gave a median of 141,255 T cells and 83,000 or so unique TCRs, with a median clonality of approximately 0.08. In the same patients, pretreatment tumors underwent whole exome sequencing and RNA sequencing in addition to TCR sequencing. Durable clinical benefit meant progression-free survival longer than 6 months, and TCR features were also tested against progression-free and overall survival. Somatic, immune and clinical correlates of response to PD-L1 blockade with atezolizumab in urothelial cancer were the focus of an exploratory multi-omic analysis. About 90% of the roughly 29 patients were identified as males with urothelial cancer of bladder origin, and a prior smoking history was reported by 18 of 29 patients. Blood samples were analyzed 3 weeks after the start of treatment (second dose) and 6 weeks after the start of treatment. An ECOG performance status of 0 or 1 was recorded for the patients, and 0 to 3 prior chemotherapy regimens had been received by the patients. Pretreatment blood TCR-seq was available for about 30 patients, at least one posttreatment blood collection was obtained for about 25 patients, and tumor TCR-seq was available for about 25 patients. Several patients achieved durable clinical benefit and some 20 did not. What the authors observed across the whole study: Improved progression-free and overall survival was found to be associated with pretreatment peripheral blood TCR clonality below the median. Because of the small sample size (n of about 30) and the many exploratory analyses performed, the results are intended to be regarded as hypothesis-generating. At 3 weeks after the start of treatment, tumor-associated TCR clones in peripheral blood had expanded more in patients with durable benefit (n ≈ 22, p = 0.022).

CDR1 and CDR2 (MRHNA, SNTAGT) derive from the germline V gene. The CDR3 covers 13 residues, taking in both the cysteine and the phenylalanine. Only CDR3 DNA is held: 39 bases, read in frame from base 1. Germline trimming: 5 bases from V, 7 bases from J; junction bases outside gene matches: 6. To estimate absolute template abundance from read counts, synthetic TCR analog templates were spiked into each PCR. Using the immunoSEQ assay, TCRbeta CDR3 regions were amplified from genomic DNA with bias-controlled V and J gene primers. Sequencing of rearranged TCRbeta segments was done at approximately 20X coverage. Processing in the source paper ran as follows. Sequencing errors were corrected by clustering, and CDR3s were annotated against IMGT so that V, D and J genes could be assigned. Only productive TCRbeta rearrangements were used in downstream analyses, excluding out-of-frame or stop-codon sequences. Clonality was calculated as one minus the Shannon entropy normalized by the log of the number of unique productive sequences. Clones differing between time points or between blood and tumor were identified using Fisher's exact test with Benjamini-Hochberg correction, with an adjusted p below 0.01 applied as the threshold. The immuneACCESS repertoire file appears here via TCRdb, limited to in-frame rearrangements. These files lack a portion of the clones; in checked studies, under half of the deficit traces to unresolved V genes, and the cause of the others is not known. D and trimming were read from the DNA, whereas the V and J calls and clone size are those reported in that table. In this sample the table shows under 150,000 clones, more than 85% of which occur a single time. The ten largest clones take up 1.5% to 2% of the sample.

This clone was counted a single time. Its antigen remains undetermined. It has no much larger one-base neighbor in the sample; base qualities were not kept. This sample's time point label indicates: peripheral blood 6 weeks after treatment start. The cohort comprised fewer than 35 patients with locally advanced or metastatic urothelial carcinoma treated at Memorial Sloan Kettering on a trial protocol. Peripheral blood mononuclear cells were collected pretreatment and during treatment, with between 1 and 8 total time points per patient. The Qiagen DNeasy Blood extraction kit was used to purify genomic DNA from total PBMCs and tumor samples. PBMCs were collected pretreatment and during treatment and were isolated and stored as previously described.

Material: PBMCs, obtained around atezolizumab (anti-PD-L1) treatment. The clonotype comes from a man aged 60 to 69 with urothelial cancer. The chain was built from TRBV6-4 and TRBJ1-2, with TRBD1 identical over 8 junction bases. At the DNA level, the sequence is TGTGCCAGCAGTCCAGGGGGCGGAATTGGCTACACCTTC. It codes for CASSPGGGIGYTF.